This TCR beta chain was retrieved from a study of T cell responses to AZD1222 COVID-19 vaccine. General study findings and limits: Along spike, vaccine-associated CD4 TCRs were found throughout, with dominance at 160-218 and 743-854. Only 5 or 6 AZD1222 recipients tested seropositive at baseline.

Note on this clone: Its antigen is not known.

Measured with immunoSEQ multiplex PCR; TCRdb has only the in-frame clones, and not every one. The repertoire includes 150,000 to 200,000 clones, 94% of them detected once, and approximately 0.6% sits in the top ten. V shed 5 bases and J shed 4 bases, with 15 bases lying between them. The V gene's germline CDR1 is SGHVS and CDR2 FQNEAQ. The length of the CDR3 is 14 residues. The TCR sequence derives from an adult in good health. J is TRBJ2-7 and V is TRBV7-8; possibly TRBD1 for D (6 bases). This sample comprised peripheral blood, obtained on day 0 of AZD1222 vaccination. CDR3 in DNA: TGTGCCAGCAGCAGTCCCGGGACACTTTACGAGCAGTACTTC. It is translated as CASSSPGTLYEQYF. The full variable domain, in which reference TRBV7-8 and TRBJ2-7 provide the parts outside the CDR3, is GAGVSQSPRYKVAKRGQDVALRCDPISGHVSLFWYQQALGQGPEFLTYFQNEAQLDKSGLPSDRFFAERPEGSVSTLKIQRTQQEDSAVYLCASSSPGTLYEQYFGPGTRLTVT.